These 8 T cell receptor beta chains originate from one sample sequenced in a study of blood T cells in healthy people across ages. For the second PCR, which ran for 7 to 11 cycles, a sample-barcoded 5' primer and a J-beta primer mix were used. Using its own MiXCR run on the 5' RACE reads, TCRdb lists one record per CDR3 protein. The sample records 1,300,000 or so distinct CDR3 sequences, roughly 64% being singletons. Sequenced input: blood. All receptors derive from a man in his late teens or twenties in good health.

The chain employs TRBV2 and TRBJ2-1, with 7 bases aligning to TRBD2. V was pared by 7 bases and J by 8 bases, with 8 bases of the junction left unmatched. The germline V gene encodes CDR1 SNHLY and CDR2 FYNNEI. The CDR3 totals 13 residues. The CDR3 DNA follows: TGTGCCAGCAATGGCGGGAGTGAAGATGAGCAGTTCTTC. Amino acids: CASNGGSEDEQFF. The entire variable domain, with the rest obtained from reference TRBV2 and TRBJ2-1, is as follows: EPEVTQTPSHQVTQMGQEVILRCVPISNHLYFYWYRQILGQKVEFLVSFYNNEISEKSEIFDDQFSVERPDGSNFTLKIRSTKLEDSAMYFCASNGGSEDEQFFGPGTRLTVL.

The chain employs TRBV28 and TRBJ2-5; D remains ambiguous. V lost 2 bases, J lost 11 bases, and 12 bases lay in between. The CDR3 extends over 12 amino acids. Germline lookup yields CDR1 MDHEN and CDR2 SYDVKM. CDR3 sequence: CASSLGAFEQYF. In nucleotides, the CDR3 is TGTGCCAGCAGTTTAGGTGCTTTTGAGCAGTACTTC.

This chain uses TRBV29-1 with TRBJ2-7, with D perhaps matching TRBD1 or TRBD2 (7 bases each). Trimming shortened V by 3 bases and J by 6 bases, and 15 bases separated the two germline ends. Germline V gene lookup returns CDR1 SQVTM and CDR2 ANQGSEA. The CDR3 sequence is 13 residues long. The chain's CDR3 is CSVEAGAGGEQYF. CDR3 DNA: TGCAGCGTTGAGGCGGGAGCAGGGGGCGAGCAGTACTTC.

This clonotype came up a few times. V and J are TRBV11-2 and TRBJ2-1, with D tentatively TRBD2 (6 bases). In germline, CDR1 is SGHAT, CDR2 FQNNGV. This CDR3 has 16 residues. Trimming stripped 2 bases from V and 0 bases from J, with 11 bases between. The CDR3 coding sequence is TGTGCCAGCAGCTTACCACGGGGGAGCTCCTACAATGAGCAGTTCTTC. Protein product: CASSLPRGSSYNEQFF.

This clonotype appeared a few times. J is TRBJ2-4 and V is TRBV5-6; possible D gene TRBD2, 6 bases. The DNA matches TRBJ2-7 better at its end, which makes the J call doubtful. The germline V gene encodes CDR1 SGHDT and CDR2 YYEEEE. The CDR3 contains 12 residues. The CDR3 loop is CASSGREYEQYF. The CDR3 DNA sequence: TGTGCCAGCAGTGGGCGGGAATACGAGCAGTACTTC.

The rearrangement joins TRBV9 to TRBJ2-1, with 11 bases matching TRBD2. Germline V gives CDR1 SGDLS, CDR2 YYNGEE. The CDR3 extends over 19 amino acids. V trimming: 0 bases; J trimming: 0 bases; junction bases outside the gene matches: 8. CDR3 region: CASSVALAGARSSYNEQFF. CDR3 coding DNA: TGTGCCAGCAGCGTAGCACTAGCGGGGGCCCGCAGCTCCTACAATGAGCAGTTCTTC.

This clonotype was seen a single time. The chain carries TRBV7-2 and TRBJ1-2; 8 bases match TRBD1. This CDR3 spans 14 amino acids. Germline V gene lookup returns CDR1 SGHTA and CDR2 FQGNSA. With V trimmed by 4 bases and J by 6 bases, 7 bases remained unmatched. CDR3 sequence: CASSSRTGLDGYTF. The CDR3 DNA follows: TGTGCCAGCAGCTCCCGGACAGGGTTGGATGGCTACACCTTC.

The CDR3 coding sequence is TGTGCCAGCAGCCAAGTATCGACTAGCGGGAGGGCGGATACGCAGTATTTT. Translated, it gives CASSQVSTSGRADTQYF. The rearrangement joins TRBV4-2 to TRBJ2-3, with 14 bases that match TRBD2. This CDR3 contains 17 residues. The V gene end was trimmed by 1 base and the J gene end by 6 bases; junction bases not matched to a gene: 6. CDR1 is LGHNA and CDR2 is YNFKEQ in the germline V gene.